This T cell receptor beta chain was profiled in a study of blood T cells in healthy people across ages. CDR3 length: 14 residues. The germline V gene encodes CDR1 DFQATT and CDR2 SNEGSKA (reference sequence). V was clipped by 5 bases and J by 2 bases; unmatched bases: 3. Study-wide findings and caveats: The study could not conclusively compare naive and antigen-experienced cells, given its unsorted PBMCs. With donor CMV status unknown, expanded clonotype changes were possibly confounded. Age showed a roughly linear inverse relationship with TCR beta diversity per million T cells.

This clonotype has a handful of counts. Its specificity is not known. A second about 6 to 12 cycle PCR used barcoded and J-beta primers. TCRdb ran MiXCR on the 5' RACE reads and lists one entry per CDR3 protein. The table records roughly 1.5 million distinct CDR3 sequences, roughly 43% of them present only once. The specimen was blood. The chain combines TRBV20-1 with TRBJ2-6, with TRBD1 matching over 7 bases. The clonotype was recovered from a woman under 30 in good health. The CDR3 loop is CSAVDRAGANVLTF. Here the CDR3 DNA reads TGCAGTGCTGTTGACAGGGCTGGGGCCAACGTCCTGACTTTC.